This T cell receptor (beta chain) originates from a study of CD8+ T cells in alopecia areata. Study-wide context: After 6 to 18 months of tofacitinib, follow-up continued 6 months off drug.

The ends were cut back, 1 base at V and 10 bases at J, with 17 bases in the middle. The germline CDR1 and CDR2 sequences are MGHRA and YSYEKL. The CDR3 is made up of 15 amino acids. Extraction of RNA preceded its reverse transcription into cDNA, which served as the sequencing template. The assay was immunoSEQ multiplex PCR, and TCRdb's table has in-frame clones only and misses some. The sample comprises under 70,000 clones, 96% of which are singletons, and about a quarter rests with the top ten. Researchers took lesional scalp punch biopsies and peripheral blood from people who were alopecia areata patients. In regard to this clone: The antigen is undetermined.

Findings of the study overall: An increase in clonality over normal scalp was evident in lesional scalp, especially alopecia totalis/universalis.

The genes are TRBV4-1 and TRBJ2-1; the D gene is possibly TRBD2 (6 bases). The receptor was derived from a human donor with alopecia areata. This specimen was CD8+ T cells sorted from blood, taken at week 0. The DNA for the CDR3 is TGCGCCAGCAGCCAAGGGGTTTTGTTAGCGGACGAGCAGTTCTTC. It specifies CASSQGVLLADEQFF.